This TCR beta chain appears in the sequencing data of a study of memory CD4+ T cells and cytomegalovirus serostatus. The sort gate was single viable CD3+CD4+CD8-CD45RO+ cells for memory CD4+ T cells. CDR3 length: 14 residues. The junction had 10 bases not matched to a gene; V was cut back by 5 bases and J by 8 bases. The germline V gene has CDR1 SNHLY and CDR2 FYNNEI. Using immunoSEQ multiplex PCR, the repertoire was profiled, and TCRdb retains in-frame clones only, with some absent. This table holds about 27,000 clones, roughly three quarters found once. Sequencing was carried out using memory CD4+ T cells from blood. The TCR was taken from an adult in good health and CMV-seronegative. The V gene is TRBV2, the J gene TRBJ1-2; 8 bases fit TRBD1. The CDR3 DNA sequence: TGTGCCAGCAGTAATACAGGGGGTGGTTACGGCTACACCTTC. Amino acid sequence: CASSNTGGGYGYTF.